This entry describes one TCR beta chain. CDR1 is GTSNPN and CDR2 is SVGIG in the germline V gene (reference sequence). CDR3 length equals 14 residues. Germline trimming cut 5 bases from V and 2 bases from J; bases unmatched to any gene: 5. This sample is drawn from a study of Ad26.COV2.S vaccination and SARS-CoV-2 variants. Treatment defined: roughly 20 received Ad26.COV2.S at low or high dose, single or two shots; about 5 received placebo; per-sample allocation not given. It was on day 63 after the first vaccine or placebo injection that samples were taken. This table comes from immunoSEQ multiplex PCR, and its TCRdb copy is limited to in-frame clones, with some not included. The sample records about 440,000 clones, about 90% being singletons.

The rearrangement uses TRBV30 and TRBJ2-3, with TRBD2 identical over 9 bases. The starting material was peripheral blood, obtained in a trial of Ad26.COV2.S vaccine versus placebo. The TCR comes from a person aged 18 to 65 who received the Ad26.COV2.S COVID-19 vaccine or a placebo. CDR3 sequence (DNA): TGTGCCTGGCTGACTAGCGGACACACAGATACGCAGTATTTT. Its translation: CAWLTSGHTDTQYF.